The next 28 T cell receptor beta chains were all read from a single sample in a study of cytomegalovirus exposure and HLA in healthy donors. The PCR made use of 60 Vbeta and 13 Jbeta primers. Some clones are missing from TCRdb's copy, which holds only in-frame ones; the method was immunoSEQ multiplex PCR. The sample contains around 170,000 clones, approximately 80% of which appear only once. The sequenced sample was PBMCs. The receptors derive from a woman in her late teens or twenties in good health and CMV-seronegative.

The J gene is TRBJ2-3, the V gene TRBV29-1; 10 nucleotides align to TRBD2. The CDR3 spans 15 residues. Looked up from germline, CDR1 is SQVTM and CDR2 is ANQGSEA. V gave up 6 bases and J gave up 1 base; unmatched junction bases: 7. The CDR3 DNA follows: TGCAGCGTCGACGACGGGACTAGCGGCACAGATACGCAGTATTTT. Amino acids: CSVDDGTSGTDTQYF.

The chain uses TRBV30 and TRBJ1-2; no definite D call. CDR1 GTSNPN and CDR2 SVGIG come from the germline V gene (reference sequence). This CDR3 is built from 13 residues. With 2 bases removed from V and 6 bases from J, the gap between germline ends came to 13 bases. The CDR3 DNA follows: TGTGCCTGGAGTTCCCACGGGGTTGATGGCTACACCTTC. This encodes CAWSSHGVDGYTF.

V and J are TRBV19 and TRBJ1-2; 10 nucleotides align to TRBD1. Looked up from germline, CDR1 is LNHDA and CDR2 is SQIVND (reference sequence). V gave up 6 bases and J gave up 5 bases; unmatched junction bases: 12. There are 16 residues in the CDR3. CDR3 residues: CASSQQRDRGWYGYTF. The CDR3 coding sequence is TGTGCCAGTAGCCAGCAGAGGGACAGGGGATGGTATGGCTACACCTTC.

The rearrangement joins TRBV7-8 to TRBJ1-6; 9 nucleotides line up with TRBD1. The CDR3 length is 16 residues. With V trimmed by 5 bases and J by 6 bases, 8 bases remained unmatched. The germline gives CDR1 SGHVS, CDR2 FQNEAQ. CDR3 amino acids: CASSPGWTGVNSPLHF. CDR3 sequence (DNA): TGTGCCAGCAGCCCGGGATGGACAGGGGTTAATTCACCCCTCCACTTT. Supplemented by reference TRBV7-8 and TRBJ1-6, the full variable domain reads GAGVSQSPRYKVAKRGQDVALRCDPISGHVSLFWYQQALGQGPEFLTYFQNEAQLDKSGLPSDRFFAERPEGSVSTLKIQRTQQEDSAVYLCASSPGWTGVNSPLHFGNGTRLTVT.

The chain uses TRBV30 and TRBJ1-1; D possibly corresponds to TRBD1 (5 bases). The CDR3 extends over 13 amino acids. Trimming took 3 bases from V and 8 from J, leaving 16 bases between them. Germline V lookup: CDR1 GTSNPN, CDR2 SVGIG (reference sequence). The CDR3 sequence is CAWRQTLGLEAFF. The CDR3 nucleotides are TGTGCCTGGAGGCAGACATTGGGGCTCGAAGCTTTCTTT.

V usage is TRBV28 and J usage is TRBJ1-4, with 8 bases lining up with TRBD1. Germline CDR1 reads MDHEN; CDR2 reads SYDVKM. The V and J ends lost 5 bases and 5 bases, in that order; junction bases with no gene match: 10. The CDR3 length is 16 residues. CDR3 region: CASSPVPGQENEKLFF. In DNA, the CDR3 is TGTGCCAGCAGTCCCGTCCCGGGACAGGAGAATGAAAAACTGTTTTTT.

There are a few counts of this clone. The chain combines TRBV7-9 with TRBJ2-2; 9 nucleotides align to TRBD1. J lost 9 bases, V lost 2 bases, and 10 bases had no gene match. Germline CDR1 SEHNR, CDR2 FQNEAQ (reference sequence). The CDR3 spans 16 residues. DNA for the CDR3: TGTGCCAGCAGCTTACTTGGGAGGACAGGGGACAGGGAGCTGTTTTTT. Translating it yields CASSLLGRTGDRELFF.

For this clone: A read error may produce the germline difference seen at one junction end. This rearrangement joins TRBV5-6 to TRBJ1-1; the match to TRBD1 covers 11 bases. From germline, CDR1 is SGHDT and CDR2 YYEEEE. The CDR3 length is 11 residues. CDR3: CASSRDRGVVF. DNA of the CDR3: TGTGCCAGCAGCCGGGACAGGGGGGTCGTCTTT.

V gene TRBV5-1 combines with J gene TRBJ2-7; TRBD1 matches 9 bases. From germline, CDR1 is SGHRS and CDR2 YFSETQ. The J segment lost 0 bases and the V segment lost 5 bases, leaving 12 bases of the junction unmatched. The length of the CDR3 is 17 residues. For the CDR3, the DNA is TGCGCCAGCAGTATGGGACAGGGCTTCTCGGTCTCCTACGAGCAGTACTTC. This gives the protein CASSMGQGFSVSYEQYF.

V is TRBV28 and J is TRBJ2-3, with unresolved D. The V end lost 4 bases, the J end lost 4 bases, and 9 bases lay between the germline ends. This CDR3 contains 13 residues. Looked up from germline, CDR1 is MDHEN and CDR2 is SYDVKM. The CDR3 here is CASSWSSPDTQYF. In DNA, the CDR3 is TGTGCCAGCAGTTGGTCGAGTCCAGATACGCAGTATTTT. Together with reference TRBV28 and TRBJ2-3, the CDR3 gives the full variable domain: DVKVTQSSRYLVKRTGEKVFLECVQDMDHENMFWYRQDPGLGLRLIYFSYDVKMKEKGDIPEGYSVSREKKERFSLILESASTNQTSMYLCASSWSSPDTQYFGPGTRLTVL.

Notes on this clone: The sample carries other DNA sequences with the same CDR3. The chain joins TRBV10-2 to TRBJ2-3; D is possibly TRBD1 (5 bases). V lost 9 bases to trimming and J lost 4 bases, with 17 bases between them. Germline assignment: CDR1 WSHSY and CDR2 SAAADI. The CDR3 is 14 residues long. CDR3 sequence: CASRQGSPPDTQYF. In nucleotides, the CDR3 is TGCGCCAGTCGGCAGGGAAGTCCACCAGATACGCAGTATTTT.

This clone occurred once. The chain couples TRBV28 to TRBJ2-1; 7 bases agree with TRBD2. CDR1 MDHEN and CDR2 SYDVKM come from the germline V gene. The CDR3 is 16 amino acids. J was trimmed by 3 bases and V by 4 bases; bases with no gene match: 9. CDR3 nucleotides: TGTGCCAGCAGTTCTATTAAGGGAGGGCGCTACAATGAGCAGTTCTTC. Its protein product is CASSSIKGGRYNEQFF.

This clone was recorded a few times. The rearrangement links TRBV6-6 to TRBJ1-4; 8 bases align to TRBD1. Germline V CDR1 and CDR2: MNHNY, SVGAGI (reference sequence). CDR3 length: 14 amino acids. Trimming at V came to 5 bases and at J to 7 bases, leaving 6 bases not matched to a gene. The CDR3 DNA reads TGTGCCAGCAGTCAACAGGGGGAGACTGAAAAACTGTTTTTT. This gives the protein CASSQQGETEKLFF.

This chain links TRBV6-6 with TRBJ1-4; tentatively, D is TRBD1 (5 bases). Trimming pared 2 bases from V and 8 bases from J, leaving 12 bases between. The germline CDR1 and CDR2 sequences are MNHNY and SVGAGI (reference sequence). The CDR3 spans 14 residues. The CDR3 nucleotides are TGTGCCAGCAGTTACGCTCAGGGAAGCGAAAAACTGTTTTTT. Translated, it gives CASSYAQGSEKLFF.

V is TRBV14 and J is TRBJ1-3; D unclear. Trimming took off 6 bases at V and 0 bases at J, with 9 bases between the two ends. Germline V gives CDR1 SGHDN, CDR2 FVKESK. CDR3 length equals 14 residues. CDR3 in amino acids: CASSLDYSGNTIYF. CDR3 nucleotide sequence: TGTGCCAGCAGTTTAGACTACTCTGGAAACACCATATATTTT.

The genes are TRBV4-1 and TRBJ1-3; D remains ambiguous. The V and J ends lost 1 base and 0 bases respectively, with 4 bases between them. Germline CDR1 and CDR2: MGHRA and YSYEKL. The CDR3 extends over 14 amino acids. CDR3 nucleotide sequence: TGCGCCAGCAGCCAAGTATCCTCTGGAAACACCATATATTTT. Its translation is CASSQVSSGNTIYF.

The V gene is TRBV5-1, the J gene TRBJ1-1, with 11 bases lining up with TRBD1. The CDR3 is 16 amino acids. The V gene's germline CDR1 is SGHRS and CDR2 YFSETQ. Trimming cost V 4 bases and J 1 base; bases outside gene matches: 6. CDR3 in DNA: TGCGCCAGCAGCACCGGACAGGGGGCAGGGAACACTGAAGCTTTCTTT. Translated: CASSTGQGAGNTEAFF. Supplemented by reference TRBV5-1 and TRBJ1-1, the full variable domain reads KAGVTQTPRYLIKTRGQQVTLSCSPISGHRSVSWYQQTPGQGLQFLFEYFSETQRNKGNFPGRFSGRQFSNSRSEMNVSTLELGDSALYLCASSTGQGAGNTEAFFGQGTRLTVV.

The DNA of the CDR3 is TGTGCCACCCAAGACCGGGACTGGTATAGCAATCAGCCCCAGCATTTT. It yields the protein CATQDRDWYSNQPQHF. The chain employs TRBV15 and TRBJ1-5, with a weak D call TRBD1 (5 bases). The CDR3 runs 16 residues. The V end was cut by 8 bases, the J end by 0 bases, with 17 bases between. Looked up from germline, CDR1 is LNHNV and CDR2 is YYDKDF (reference sequence).

The chain has TRBV2 and TRBJ1-1, with 7 bases lining up with TRBD1. The CDR3 has 14 amino acids. The V segment lost 6 bases and the J segment 4 bases; nucleotides outside the gene matches: 8. Germline assignment: CDR1 SNHLY and CDR2 FYNNEI. CDR3: CASRKQGLSTEAFF. In DNA form, the CDR3 reads TGTGCCAGCAGGAAACAGGGGCTGAGCACTGAAGCTTTCTTT.

Details on this clone: The sample carries other DNA sequences with the same CDR3. The chain employs TRBV28 and TRBJ1-5; weak D call: TRBD1 (5 bases). CDR1 and CDR2 (germline): MDHEN, SYDVKM. Between the trimmed V and J ends, which lost 5 bases and 4 bases, there was a span of 6 bases. The CDR3 consists of 12 residues. The CDR3 here is CASSPGNQPQHF. CDR3 DNA: TGTGCCAGCAGTCCAGGGAATCAGCCCCAGCATTTT. The variable domain in full, with the rest retrieved from reference TRBV28 and TRBJ1-5, is DVKVTQSSRYLVKRTGEKVFLECVQDMDHENMFWYRQDPGLGLRLIYFSYDVKMKEKGDIPEGYSVSREKKERFSLILESASTNQTSMYLCASSPGNQPQHFGDGTRLSIL.

This rearrangement joins TRBV5-6 to TRBJ1-6; no definite D call. Trimming removed 2 bases at V and 3 bases at J, with 3 bases between. CDR3 length: 13 residues. From germline, CDR1 is SGHDT and CDR2 YYEEEE. The CDR3 bases are TGTGCCAGCAGCTTTTACTATAATTCACCCCTCCACTTT. Translating gives CASSFYYNSPLHF.

Note on this clone: The same CDR3 arises from other DNA sequences in this sample as well. The chain carries TRBV6-5 and TRBJ2-7, with 7 nucleotides matching TRBD1. CDR3 size: 16 residues. The V and J ends lost 0 bases and 1 base, in that order; junction bases with no gene match: 6. Germline V gives CDR1 MNHEY, CDR2 SVGAGI. The CDR3 sequence: CASSYSTGQVSYEQYF. The CDR3 DNA sequence: TGTGCCAGCAGTTACTCGACTGGACAGGTATCCTACGAGCAGTACTTC.

The V and J genes are TRBV23-1 and TRBJ1-2, with 8 nucleotides matching TRBD1. TRBV23-1 is an ORF; its function is uncertain. The V and J ends lost 1 base and 4 bases, in that order; junction bases with no gene match: 5. The CDR3 length is 15 residues. CDR3 nucleotides: TGCGCCAGCAGTCAATGGGGACAGGCGGTCTATGGCTACACCTTC. It specifies CASSQWGQAVYGYTF.

V and J are TRBV10-1 and TRBJ2-5, with TRBD1 matching over 9 bases. Germline V CDR1 and CDR2: WNHNN, SYGVQD (reference sequence). V shed 5 bases and J 4 bases; nucleotides not matched to a gene: 2. There are 13 residues in the CDR3. In DNA, the CDR3 is TGCGCCAGCAGTACAGGGGGCCGAGAGACCCAGTACTTC. As protein: CASSTGGRETQYF.

This chain connects TRBV30 to TRBJ1-2; a weak D match, TRBD1 (6 bases). Germline-derived CDR1 and CDR2 are GTSNPN and SVGIG (reference sequence). Trimming shortened V by 4 bases and J by 4 bases, and 22 bases separated the two germline ends. The CDR3 contains 16 residues. The CDR3 is CAWINRGHGLIYGYTF. The DNA of the CDR3 is TGTGCCTGGATAAACCGGGGACACGGGTTGATCTATGGCTACACCTTC.

The V call is TRBV4-2, the J call TRBJ1-1; D gene uncertain. V was trimmed by 0 bases and J by 0 bases, leaving 11 bases between them. This CDR3 comprises 16 residues. CDR1 and CDR2 from the germline V gene are LGHNA and YNFKEQ. CDR3 sequence reads: CASSQDGEGMNTEAFF. As DNA, the CDR3 is TGTGCCAGCAGCCAAGATGGAGAGGGCATGAACACTGAAGCTTTCTTT.

The chain employs TRBV28 and TRBJ1-2; no definite D call. CDR3 length: 14 amino acids. CDR1 and CDR2 from the germline V gene are MDHEN and SYDVKM. The V and J ends lost 7 bases and 3 bases respectively, with 15 bases between them. The CDR3 loop reads CASTYGGGDYGYTF. The CDR3 bases are TGTGCCAGCACCTATGGAGGTGGGGACTATGGCTACACCTTC.

The V and J genes are TRBV11-2 and TRBJ2-1; the D gene is possibly TRBD2 (5 bases). CDR3 length equals 12 residues. CDR1 SGHAT and CDR2 FQNNGV come from the germline V gene. Trimming cost V 3 bases and J 9 bases, with 9 bases left between them. CDR3 protein: CASSFSAGEQFF. The DNA for the CDR3 is TGTGCCAGCAGCTTCTCCGCGGGTGAGCAGTTCTTC.